A selection of T cell receptor beta chains follows, all from one sample in a study of T cell responses to AZD1222 COVID-19 vaccine. TCRdb keeps only in-frame clones here, not all; method: immunoSEQ multiplex PCR. Here the sample spans around 120,000 clones, approximately 89% being singletons. This specimen was peripheral blood, taken on day 0 of AZD1222 vaccination. The receptors were sampled from an adult in good health. The CDR3 runs from the conserved cysteine through the conserved F or W. The D gene is left open where the match is weak. Clone size is given for some rows only: seen once, a few or many times, or a class if the clone is expanded.

TRBD1 | TRBJ2-3 | TRBV19 | NA | TGTGCCAGTAGTATAAGGACAGGGAAAGTGGGGACAGATACGCAGTATTTT | CASSIRTGKVGTDTQYF
TRBD2 | TRBJ2-5 | TRBV7-7 | NA | TGTGCCAGCACCCTTGGGGTTGCGGGGGGGCTAGAGACCCAGTACTTC | CASTLGVAGGLETQYF
TRBD2 | TRBJ2-1 | TRBV2 | once | TGTGCCAGCAGCGGGATCTTCCTAGCGGGGGGTTGGGGTGATGAGCAGTTCTTC | CASSGIFLAGGWGDEQFF
NA | TRBJ1-2 | TRBV6-5 | NA | TGTGCCAGCAAAGTGGTGGGGAATGGCTACACCTTC | CASKVVGNGYTF
NA | TRBJ1-1 | TRBV23-1 | NA | TGCGCCAGCAGTCAGTGGACTGAAGCTTTCTTT | CASSQWTEAFF
NA | TRBJ1-5 | TRBV6-1 | NA | TGTGCCAGCAGTGCCACTGGAGGGGTACGGAATCAGCCCCAGCATTTT | CASSATGGVRNQPQHF
NA | TRBJ1-1 | TRBV9 | NA | TGTGCCAGCAGCAATCACCTAGGAGGGACTGAAGCTTTCTTT | CASSNHLGGTEAFF
NA | TRBJ2-5 | TRBV28 | once | TGTGCCAGCAGTACAACCGGGCTAGCTCCTGGGGAGACCCAGTACTTC | CASSTTGLAPGETQYF
NA | TRBJ2-7 | TRBV6-6 | NA | TGTGCCAGCAGTACGACTCAGGGATCCTACGAGCAGTACTTC | CASSTTQGSYEQYF
TRBD1 | TRBJ1-1 | TRBV6-5 | NA | TGTGCCAGCAGTTACATCCCCGGGACAGGGAACACTGAAGCTTTCTTT | CASSYIPGTGNTEAFF
TRBD1 | TRBJ1-2 | TRBV6-8 | NA | TGTGCCAGCAGTTACTTGCACAGGGGGCGAAATGGCTACACCTTC | CASSYLHRGRNGYTF
TRBD2 | TRBJ2-2 | TRBV10-3 | NA | TGTGCCATCGGTCGGGAGGGCCGCACCGGGGAGCTGTTTTTT | CAIGREGRTGELFF
NA | TRBJ2-3 | TRBV19 | NA | TGTGCCACTATGGTGTGGGGGGCCACAGATACGCAGTATTTT | CATMVWGATDTQYF
TRBD2 | TRBJ2-1 | TRBV2 | NA | TGTGCCAGCACCGATTTGGCACTAGCGGGAGGGGGTAATGAGCAGTTCTTC | CASTDLALAGGGNEQFF
TRBD1 | TRBJ1-3 | TRBV5-1 | NA | TGCGCCAGCAGATTTACAGGGGGTAGTGGAAACACCATATATTTT | CASRFTGGSGNTIYF
TRBD2 | TRBJ2-2 | TRBV5-4 | NA | TGTGCCAGCAGCCCGGGGAGGGGTGAAGGCACCGGGGAGCTGTTTTTT | CASSPGRGEGTGELFF
NA | TRBJ1-6 | TRBV6-5 | NA | TGTGCCAGCAGTTACTCGGTCAGGAATTCACCCCTCCACTTT | CASSYSVRNSPLHF
NA | TRBJ2-7 | TRBV6-5 | NA | TGTGCCAGCAGTTATGGCAGAGCCTACGAGCAGTACTTC | CASSYGRAYEQYF
TRBD1 | TRBJ2-2 | TRBV28 | NA | TGTGCCAGCAGTTGGCCACCGGGACAGGGGACCACCGGGGAGCTGTTTTTT | CASSWPPGQGTTGELFF
NA | TRBJ2-1 | TRBV7-9 | NA | TGTGCCAGCAGCTTAGGGCAGCCCCTCCTCAATGAGCAGTTCTTC | CASSLGQPLLNEQFF
TRBD1 | TRBJ2-1 | TRBV5-1 | NA | TGCGCCAGCAGCCGGACAGGGGGCGCGGATAATGAGCAGTTCTTC | CASSRTGGADNEQFF
NA | TRBJ2-5 | TRBV28 | NA | TGTGCCAGCAGTTCTCCCCGGGAGACCCAGTACTTC | CASSSPRETQYF
NA | TRBJ1-6 | TRBV21-1 | NA | TGTGCCAGCAGCACTCAAATGCCAGGGCAATCTCAGAATTCACCCCTCCACTTT | CASSTQMPGQSQNSPLHF
NA | TRBJ2-3 | TRBV9 | NA | TGTGCCAGCAGCCCCCAAGAGGGGGGGGGCACAGATACGCAGTATTTT | CASSPQEGGGTDTQYF
TRBD1 | TRBJ2-3 | TRBV14 | NA | TGTGCCAGCAGCCAATTAGCCGGGACAGGATGGGCAGATACGCAGTATTTT | CASSQLAGTGWADTQYF
NA | TRBJ1-2 | TRBV2 | NA | TGTGCCAGCAGTGAAGCGCTTCAAGGGGCTGGAGGCTACACCTTC | CASSEALQGAGGYTF
NA | TRBJ1-1 | TRBV7-9 | NA | TGTGCCAGCAGCTCTACAGAGATCCTGAACACTGAAGCTTTCTTT | CASSSTEILNTEAFF
NA | TRBJ1-1 | TRBV20-1 | NA | TGCAGTGCTAGTTACGGGGGGAACACTGAAGCTTTCTTT | CSASYGGNTEAFF
NA | TRBJ1-2 | TRBV28 | NA | TGTGCCAGCAGTGGTTCCCCAGGGGACCCTAACTATGGCTACACCTTC | CASSGSPGDPNYGYTF
NA | TRBJ1-1 | TRBV12-3/TRBV12-4 | NA | TGTGCCAGCAGTTTACAGGGAAGGAGGGCTTTCTTT | CASSLQGRRAFF
TRBD2 | TRBJ2-7 | TRBV6-1 | NA | TGTGCCAGCAGTGAAGGTAGCGGGAGCTTCTACGAGCAGTACTTC | CASSEGSGSFYEQYF
NA | TRBJ2-7 | TRBV2 | NA | TGTGCCAGCAGTGACGCGACAGCCTTATACGAGCAGTACTTC | CASSDATALYEQYF
NA | TRBJ2-5 | TRBV10-3 | few | TGTGCCATCAGTGAGCCGGCAGTCGAGGCACAGGAGACCCAGTACTTC | CAISEPAVEAQETQYF
NA | TRBJ2-5 | TRBV27 | NA | TGTGCCAGCAGTTTCCTAGAAGAGACCCAGTACTTC | CASSFLEETQYF
TRBD1 | TRBJ1-3 | TRBV11-2 | NA | TGTGCCAGCAGCCCCGCCCCCAACAGGGGAGCTGGAAACACCATATATTTT | CASSPAPNRGAGNTIYF
TRBD1 | TRBJ2-2 | TRBV6-5 | NA | TGTGCCAGCAGGTCCGGGACAGTCACCGGGGAGCTGTTTTTT | CASRSGTVTGELFF
NA | TRBJ1-3 | TRBV29-1 | NA | TGCAGCGTTGGACTGAGCTCTGGAAACACTATATATTTT | CSVGLSSGNTIYF
NA | TRBJ1-3 | TRBV19 | NA | TGTGCCAGTAGCTCCCCCGACTCCTCTGGAAACACCATATATTTT | CASSSPDSSGNTIYF
NA | TRBJ1-2 | TRBV5-1 | NA | TGCGCCAGCAGCTTGGCCGAAGGCGGCTATGGCTACACCTTC | CASSLAEGGYGYTF
NA | TRBJ1-6 | TRBV28 | once | TGTGCCAGCAATTCTCGGACCCGGCCGGGTTCACCCCTCCACTTT | CASNSRTRPGSPLHF
NA | TRBJ1-1 | TRBV6-5 | NA | TGTGCCAGCAGTTACTCGAATAGCGCTGAAGCTTTCTTT | CASSYSNSAEAFF
NA | TRBJ2-7 | TRBV5-1 | once | TGCGCCAGCAGCTCTCCCATATTGGTCGAGCAGTACTTC | CASSSPILVEQYF
NA | TRBJ1-1 | TRBV19 | once | TGTGCCAGTAGTCTCACGGGGAACACTGAAGCTTTCTTT | CASSLTGNTEAFF
NA | TRBJ1-3 | TRBV7-9 | NA | TGTGCCAGCAGCTTAGGGACCTCTGGAAACACCATATATTTT | CASSLGTSGNTIYF
NA | TRBJ1-3 | TRBV28 | NA | TGTGCCAGCAGTCCCTATCCCCACGACGGAAACACCATATATTTT | CASSPYPHDGNTIYF
NA | TRBJ2-7 | TRBV12-3/TRBV12-4 | few | TGTGCCAGCAGTTCAATCTGGGACGAGCAGTACTTC | CASSSIWDEQYF